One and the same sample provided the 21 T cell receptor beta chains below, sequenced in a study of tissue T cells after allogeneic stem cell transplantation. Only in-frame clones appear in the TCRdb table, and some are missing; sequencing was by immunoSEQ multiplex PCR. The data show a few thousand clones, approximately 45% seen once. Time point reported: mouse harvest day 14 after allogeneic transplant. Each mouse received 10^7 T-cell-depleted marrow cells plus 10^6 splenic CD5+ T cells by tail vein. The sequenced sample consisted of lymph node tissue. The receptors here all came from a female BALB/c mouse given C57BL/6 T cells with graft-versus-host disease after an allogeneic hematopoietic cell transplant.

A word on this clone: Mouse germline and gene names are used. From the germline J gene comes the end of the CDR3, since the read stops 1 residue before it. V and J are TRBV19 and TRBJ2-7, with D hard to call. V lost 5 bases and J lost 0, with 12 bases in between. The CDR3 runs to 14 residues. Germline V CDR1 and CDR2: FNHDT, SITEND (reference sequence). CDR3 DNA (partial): TGTGCCAGCAGCCCCCGCCAGATCTCCTATGAACAGTAC. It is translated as CASSPRQISYEQY. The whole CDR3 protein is CASSPRQISYEQYF.

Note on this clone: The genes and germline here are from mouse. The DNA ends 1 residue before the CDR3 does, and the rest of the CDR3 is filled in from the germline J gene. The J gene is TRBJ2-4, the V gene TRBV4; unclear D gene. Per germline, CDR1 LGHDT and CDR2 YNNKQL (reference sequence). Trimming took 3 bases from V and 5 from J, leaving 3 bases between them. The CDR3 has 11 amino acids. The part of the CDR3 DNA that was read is TGTGCCAGCAGCTATGGAAACACCTTGTAC. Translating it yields CASSYGNTLY. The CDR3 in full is CASSYGNTLYF.

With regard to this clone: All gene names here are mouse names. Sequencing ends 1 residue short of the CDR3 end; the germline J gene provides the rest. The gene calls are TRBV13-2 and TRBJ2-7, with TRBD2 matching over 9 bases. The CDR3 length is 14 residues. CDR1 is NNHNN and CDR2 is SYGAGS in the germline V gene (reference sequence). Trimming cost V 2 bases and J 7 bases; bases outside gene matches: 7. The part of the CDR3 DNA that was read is TGTGCCAGCGGTGAAGGCTGGGGGGGGAGAGAACAGTAC. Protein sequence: CASGEGWGGREQY. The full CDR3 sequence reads CASGEGWGGREQYF.

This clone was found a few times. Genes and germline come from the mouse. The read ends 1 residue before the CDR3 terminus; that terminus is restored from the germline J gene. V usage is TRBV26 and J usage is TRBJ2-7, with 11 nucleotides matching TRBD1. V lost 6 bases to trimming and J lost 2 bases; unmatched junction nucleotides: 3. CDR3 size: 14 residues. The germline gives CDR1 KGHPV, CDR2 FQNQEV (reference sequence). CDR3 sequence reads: CASRPGQGAYEQYF. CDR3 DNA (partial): TGTGCCAGCAGGCCGGGACAGGGGGCCTATGAACAGTAC.

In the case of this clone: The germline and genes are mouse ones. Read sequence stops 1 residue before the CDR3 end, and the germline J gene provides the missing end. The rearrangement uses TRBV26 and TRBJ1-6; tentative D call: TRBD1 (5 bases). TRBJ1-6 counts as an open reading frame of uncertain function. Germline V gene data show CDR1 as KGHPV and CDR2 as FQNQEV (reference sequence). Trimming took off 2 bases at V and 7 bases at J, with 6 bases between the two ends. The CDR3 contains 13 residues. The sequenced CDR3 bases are TGTGCCAGCAGTCTGGAGGGGAATTCGCCCCTCTAC. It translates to CASSLEGNSPLY. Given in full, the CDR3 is CASSLEGNSPLYF.

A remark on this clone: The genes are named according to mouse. CDR3 DNA, as far as it was read: TGTGCCAGCAGTGATGAGGGGTGGCAGGCTCCGCTT. Translated, it gives CASSDEGWQAPL. In full, the CDR3 reads CASSDEGWQAPLF. This rearrangement joins TRBV13-1 to TRBJ1-5; the D gene is possibly TRBD1 (5 bases). The read stops 1 residue short of the end of the CDR3; the missing end is completed from the germline J gene. V was pared by 0 bases and J by 7 bases, with 8 bases between. The CDR3 consists of 13 residues. CDR1 is NSHNY and CDR2 is SYGAGN in the germline V gene.

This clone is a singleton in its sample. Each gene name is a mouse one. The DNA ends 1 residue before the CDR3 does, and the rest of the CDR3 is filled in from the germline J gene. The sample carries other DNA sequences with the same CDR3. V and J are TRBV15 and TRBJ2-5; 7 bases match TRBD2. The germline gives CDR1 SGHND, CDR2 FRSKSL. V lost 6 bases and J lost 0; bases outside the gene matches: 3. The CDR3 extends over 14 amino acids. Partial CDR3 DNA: TGTGCCAGCAGCCCTGGGGGTAACCAAGACACCCAGTAC. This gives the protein CASSPGGNQDTQY. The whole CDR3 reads CASSPGGNQDTQYF.

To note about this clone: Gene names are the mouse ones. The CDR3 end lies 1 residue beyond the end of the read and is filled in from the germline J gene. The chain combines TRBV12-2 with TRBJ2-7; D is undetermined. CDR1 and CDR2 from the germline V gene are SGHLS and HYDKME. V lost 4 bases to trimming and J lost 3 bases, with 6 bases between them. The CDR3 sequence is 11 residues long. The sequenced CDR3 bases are TGTGCCAGCTCCCTGAGCTATGAACAGTAC. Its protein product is CASSLSYEQY. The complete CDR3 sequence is CASSLSYEQYF.

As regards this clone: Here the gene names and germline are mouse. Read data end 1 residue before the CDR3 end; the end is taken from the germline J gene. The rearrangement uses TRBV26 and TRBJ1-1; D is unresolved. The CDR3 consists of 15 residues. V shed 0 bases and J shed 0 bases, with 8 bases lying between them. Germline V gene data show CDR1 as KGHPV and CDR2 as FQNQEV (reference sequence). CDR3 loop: CASSLSAGANTEVFF. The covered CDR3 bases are TGTGCCAGCAGTCTGTCGGCGGGTGCAAACACAGAAGTCTTC. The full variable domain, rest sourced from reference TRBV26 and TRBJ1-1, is NSKVIQTPRYLVKGQGQKAKMRCIPEKGHPVVFWYQQNKNNEFKFLINFQNQEVLQQIDMTEKRFSAECPSNSPCSLEIQSSEAGDSALYLCASSLSAGANTEVFFGKGTRLTVV.

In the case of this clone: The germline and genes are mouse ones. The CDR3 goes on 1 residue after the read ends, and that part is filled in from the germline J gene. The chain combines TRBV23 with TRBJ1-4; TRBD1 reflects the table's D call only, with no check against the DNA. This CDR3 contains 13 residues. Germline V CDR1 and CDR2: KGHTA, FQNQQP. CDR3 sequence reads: CSSSRTGDERLFF. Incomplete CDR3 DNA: TGCTCCAGCAGTCGTACAGGGGACGAAAGATTATTT.

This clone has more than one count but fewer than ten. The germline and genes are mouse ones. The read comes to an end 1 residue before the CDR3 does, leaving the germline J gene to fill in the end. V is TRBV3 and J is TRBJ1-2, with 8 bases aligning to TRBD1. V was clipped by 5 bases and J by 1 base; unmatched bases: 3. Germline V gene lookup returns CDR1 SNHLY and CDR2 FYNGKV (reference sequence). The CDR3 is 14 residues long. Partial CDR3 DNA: TGTGCCAGCAGCGCAGACAGGGGAAACTCCGACTACACC. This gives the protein CASSADRGNSDYT. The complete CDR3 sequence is CASSADRGNSDYTF. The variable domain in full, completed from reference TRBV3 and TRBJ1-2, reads GPKVLQIPSHQIIDMGQMVTLNCDPVSNHLYFYWYKQILGQQMEFLVNFYNGKVMEKSKLFKDQFSVERPDGSYFTLKIQPTALEDSAVYFCASSADRGNSDYTFGSGTRLLVI.

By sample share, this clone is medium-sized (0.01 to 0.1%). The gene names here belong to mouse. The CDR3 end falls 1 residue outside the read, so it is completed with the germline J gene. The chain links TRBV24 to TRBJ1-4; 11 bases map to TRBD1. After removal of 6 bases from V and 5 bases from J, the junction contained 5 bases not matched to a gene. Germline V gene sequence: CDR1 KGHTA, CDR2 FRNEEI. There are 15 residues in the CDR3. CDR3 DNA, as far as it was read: TGTGCCAGCAGCCCCGGGACAGGGGGTAACGAAAGATTATTT. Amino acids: CASSPGTGGNERLF. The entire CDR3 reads CASSPGTGGNERLFF.

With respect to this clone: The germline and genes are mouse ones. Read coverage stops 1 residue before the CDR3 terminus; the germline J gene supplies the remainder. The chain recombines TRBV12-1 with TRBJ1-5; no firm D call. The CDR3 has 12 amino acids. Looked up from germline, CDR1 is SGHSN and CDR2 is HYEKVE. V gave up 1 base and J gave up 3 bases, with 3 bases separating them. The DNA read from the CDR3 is TGTGCCAGCTCTCTGAGCAACCAGGCTCCGCTT. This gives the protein CASSLSNQAPL. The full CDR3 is CASSLSNQAPLF.

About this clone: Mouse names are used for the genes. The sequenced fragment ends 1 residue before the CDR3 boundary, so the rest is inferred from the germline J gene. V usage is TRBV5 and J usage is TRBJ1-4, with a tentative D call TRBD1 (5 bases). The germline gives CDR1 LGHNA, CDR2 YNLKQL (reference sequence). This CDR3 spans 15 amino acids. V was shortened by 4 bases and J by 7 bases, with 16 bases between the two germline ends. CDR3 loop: CASSPREGRGERLFF. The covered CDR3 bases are TGTGCCAGCAGCCCCCGGGAGGGAAGGGGCGAAAGATTATTT.

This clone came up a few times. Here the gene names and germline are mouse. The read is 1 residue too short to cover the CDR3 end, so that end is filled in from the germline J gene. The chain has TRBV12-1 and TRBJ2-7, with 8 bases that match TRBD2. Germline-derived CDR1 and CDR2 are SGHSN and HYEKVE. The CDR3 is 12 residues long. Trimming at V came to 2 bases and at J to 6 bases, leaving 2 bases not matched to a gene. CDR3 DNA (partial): TGTGCCAGCTCTCCGACTGGGGTTGAACAGTAC. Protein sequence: CASSPTGVEQY. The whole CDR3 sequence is CASSPTGVEQYF.

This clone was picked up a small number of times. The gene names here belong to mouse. The CDR3 here is CAWSPDWGSSYEQYF. The sequenced CDR3 bases are TGTGCCTGGAGCCCTGACTGGGGGAGCTCCTATGAACAGTAC. This chain uses TRBV31 with TRBJ2-7, with 9 bases aligning to TRBD2. Coverage ceases 1 residue before the CDR3 finishes, and the germline J gene fills in the end. Germline values: CDR1 GKSSPN, CDR2 SITVG. This CDR3 spans 15 amino acids. V was pared by 3 bases and J by 0 bases, with 6 bases of the junction left unmatched.

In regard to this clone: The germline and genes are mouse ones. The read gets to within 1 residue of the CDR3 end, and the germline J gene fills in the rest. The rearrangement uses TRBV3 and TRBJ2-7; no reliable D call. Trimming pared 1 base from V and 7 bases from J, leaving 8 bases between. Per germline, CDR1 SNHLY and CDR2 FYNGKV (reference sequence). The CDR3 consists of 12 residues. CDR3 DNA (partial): TGTGCCAGCAGCTTAGGGGGTGGAGAACAGTAC. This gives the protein CASSLGGGEQY. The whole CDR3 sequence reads CASSLGGGEQYF.

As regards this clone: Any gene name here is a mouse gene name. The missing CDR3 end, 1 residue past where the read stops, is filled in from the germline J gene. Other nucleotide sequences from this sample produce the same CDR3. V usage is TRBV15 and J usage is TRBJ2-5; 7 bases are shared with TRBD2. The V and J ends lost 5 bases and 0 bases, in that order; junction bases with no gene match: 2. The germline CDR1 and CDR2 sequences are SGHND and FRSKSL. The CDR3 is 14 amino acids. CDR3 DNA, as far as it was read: TGTGCCAGCAGTCCTGGGGGTAACCAAGACACCCAGTAC. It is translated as CASSPGGNQDTQY. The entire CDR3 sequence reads CASSPGGNQDTQYF.

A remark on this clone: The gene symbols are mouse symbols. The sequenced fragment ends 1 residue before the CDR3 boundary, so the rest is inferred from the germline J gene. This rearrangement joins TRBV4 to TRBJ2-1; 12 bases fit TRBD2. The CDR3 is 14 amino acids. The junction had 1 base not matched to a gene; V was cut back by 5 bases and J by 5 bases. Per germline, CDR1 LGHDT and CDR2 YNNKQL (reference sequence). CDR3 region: CASSRDWGDAEQFF. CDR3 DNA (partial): TGTGCCAGCAGCCGGGACTGGGGGGATGCTGAGCAGTTC.

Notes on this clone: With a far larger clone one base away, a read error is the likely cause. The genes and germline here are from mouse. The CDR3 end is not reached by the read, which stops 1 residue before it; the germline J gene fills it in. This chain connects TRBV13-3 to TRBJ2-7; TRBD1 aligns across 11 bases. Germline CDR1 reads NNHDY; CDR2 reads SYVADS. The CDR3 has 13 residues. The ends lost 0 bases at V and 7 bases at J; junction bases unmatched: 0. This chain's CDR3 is CASSDGDRGEQYF. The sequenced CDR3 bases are TGTGCCAGCAGTGATGGGGACAGGGGGGAACAGTAC.

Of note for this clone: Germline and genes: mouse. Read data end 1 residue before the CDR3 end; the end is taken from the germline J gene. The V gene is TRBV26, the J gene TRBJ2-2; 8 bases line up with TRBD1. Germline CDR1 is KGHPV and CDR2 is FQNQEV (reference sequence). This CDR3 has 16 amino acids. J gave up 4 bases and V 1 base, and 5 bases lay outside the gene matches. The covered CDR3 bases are TGTGCCAGCAGTCTGTTGCAGGGGGCGGGCACCGGGCAGCTCTAC. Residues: CASSLLQGAGTGQLY. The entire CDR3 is CASSLLQGAGTGQLYF.